Reported below is one T cell receptor beta chain. This sample is part of a study of OX40 agonist ivuxolimab in advanced cancers. Germline V gives CDR1 LGHNT, CDR2 FRNRAP. Trimming took off 2 bases at V and 1 base at J, with 11 bases between the two ends. The CDR3 contains 15 residues. It was autoimmune disease history or systemic immunosuppression that excluded patients. Clones were sequenced by immunoSEQ multiplex PCR, and TCRdb holds only the in-frame ones, with some missing. Of approximately 48,000 clones in the sample, approximately 87% were seen once. This sequence joins TRBV12-5 and TRBJ1-1, with D possibly TRBD1 on 6 matching bases. Specimen: CD4+ or CD8+ T cells sorted from blood, collected in a trial of the OX40 agonist ivuxolimab. The sequence derives from an adult with an advanced solid tumor such as melanoma, head and neck, liver or kidney cancer. CDR3 DNA: TGTGCTAGTGGTTTGTTACTGACAGGGAACACTGAAGCTTTCTTT. Amino acids: CASGLLLTGNTEAFF. Complete variable domain (other parts from reference TRBV12-5 and TRBJ1-1): DARVTQTPRHKVTEMGQEVTMRCQPILGHNTVFWYRQTMMQGLELLAYFRNRAPLDDSGMPKDRFSAEMPDATLATLKIQPSEPRDSAVYFCASGLLLTGNTEAFFGQGTRLTVV.